What follows are 5 T cell receptor beta chains derived from one specimen sequenced in a study of blood T cell repertoires in COVID-19. Assay used: immunoSEQ multiplex PCR; TCRdb lists only in-frame clones, some missing. The sample contains around 260,000 clones, less than 90% of which appear only once. The sample was peripheral blood. The receptors come from a young man with active or convalescent COVID-19.

This clone came up once. V and J are TRBV24-1 and TRBJ2-3, with a tentative D call TRBD2 (5 bases). The CDR3 loop spans 15 amino acids. Deletions cut 3 bases from V and 0 bases from J, with 9 bases between. In germline, CDR1 is KGHDR, CDR2 SFDVKD. CDR3 sequence: CATSDTRDSTDTQYF. The CDR3 DNA reads TGTGCCACCAGTGATACCCGGGATAGCACAGATACGCAGTATTTT.

The V gene is TRBV12-3 or TRBV12-4, the J gene TRBJ1-1; D uncertain. The CDR3 is 13 amino acids. The V end lost 3 bases, the J end lost 0 bases, and 5 bases lay between the germline ends. CDR3 residues: CASSFEVNTEAFF. DNA for the CDR3: TGTGCCAGCAGTTTTGAGGTGAACACTGAAGCTTTCTTT.

This clone was seen only once. The genes are TRBV19 and TRBJ1-5; TRBD1 aligns across 8 bases. The CDR3 length is 16 residues. Trimming took 6 bases from V and 0 from J; bases not matched to a gene: 7. Germline assignment: CDR1 LNHDA and CDR2 SQIVND (reference sequence). The CDR3 coding sequence is TGTGCCAGTAGGTACAGGGGGGGAGATAGCAATCAGCCCCAGCATTTT. Its protein is CASRYRGGDSNQPQHF.

The rearrangement joins TRBV10-1 to TRBJ1-1, with a weak D call TRBD1 (5 bases). The V and J ends lost 6 bases and 3 bases respectively, with 8 bases between them. This CDR3 contains 12 residues. Germline loops: CDR1 WNHNN, CDR2 SYGVQD (reference sequence). CDR3 loop: CASSRGDTEAFF. DNA of the CDR3: TGCGCCAGCAGCCGGGGGGACACTGAAGCTTTCTTT.

The chain joins TRBV5-1 to TRBJ1-6, with unresolved D. CDR3 length: 14 amino acids. V lost 0 bases and J lost 7, with 8 bases in between. Germline V gene lookup returns CDR1 SGHRS and CDR2 YFSETQ. DNA for the CDR3: TGCGCCAGCAGCTTGGCCGGTGAGAATTCACCCCTCCACTTT. Translated, it gives CASSLAGENSPLHF.